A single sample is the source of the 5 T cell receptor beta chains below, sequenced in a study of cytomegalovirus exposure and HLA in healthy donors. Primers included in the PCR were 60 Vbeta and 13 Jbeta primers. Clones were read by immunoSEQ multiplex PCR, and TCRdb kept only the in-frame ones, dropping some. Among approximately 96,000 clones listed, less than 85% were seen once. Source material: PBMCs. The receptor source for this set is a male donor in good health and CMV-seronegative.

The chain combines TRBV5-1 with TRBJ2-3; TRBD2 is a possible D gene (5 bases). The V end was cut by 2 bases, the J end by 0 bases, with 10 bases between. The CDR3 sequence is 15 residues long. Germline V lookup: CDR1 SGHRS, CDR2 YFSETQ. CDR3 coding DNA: TGCGCCAGCAGCTTAAACGGGGTTAGCACAGATACGCAGTATTTT. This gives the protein CASSLNGVSTDTQYF.

The chain's CDR3 is CASSQKRGQGGSNQPQHF. The CDR3 DNA follows: TGCGCCAGCAGCCAAAAGAGGGGCCAGGGAGGGAGTAATCAGCCCCAGCATTTT. V gene TRBV4-1 combines with J gene TRBJ1-5; D possibly corresponds to TRBD1 (5 bases). Trimming left V 2 bases short and J 4 bases short, with 21 bases between. CDR3 length: 18 amino acids. The germline gives CDR1 MGHRA, CDR2 YSYEKL.

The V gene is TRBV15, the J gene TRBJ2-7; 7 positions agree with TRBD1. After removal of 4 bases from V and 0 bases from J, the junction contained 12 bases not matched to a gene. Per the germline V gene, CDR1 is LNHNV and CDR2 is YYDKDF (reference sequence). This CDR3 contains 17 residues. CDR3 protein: CATSTFPRDSSSYEQYF. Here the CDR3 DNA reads TGTGCCACCAGCACGTTCCCTCGGGACAGCAGCTCCTACGAGCAGTACTTC.

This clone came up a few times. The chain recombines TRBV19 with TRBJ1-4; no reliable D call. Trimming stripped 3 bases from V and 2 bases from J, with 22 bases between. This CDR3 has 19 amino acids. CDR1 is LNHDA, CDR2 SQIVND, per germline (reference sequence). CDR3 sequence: CASSIEADVLDTTNEKLFF. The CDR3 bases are TGTGCCAGTAGTATTGAGGCAGACGTTCTAGATACGACTAATGAAAAACTGTTTTTT.

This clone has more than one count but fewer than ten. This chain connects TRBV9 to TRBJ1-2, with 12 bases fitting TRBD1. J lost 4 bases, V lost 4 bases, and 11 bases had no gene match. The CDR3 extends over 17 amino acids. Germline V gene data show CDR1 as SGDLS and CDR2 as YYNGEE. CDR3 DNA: TGTGCCAGCAGCACAAAGATGGCGGGACAGGGGGCCTATGGCTACACCTTC. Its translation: CASSTKMAGQGAYGYTF. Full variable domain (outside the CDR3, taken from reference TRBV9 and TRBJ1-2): DSGVTQTPKHLITATGQRVTLRCSPRSGDLSVYWYQQSLDQGLQFLIQYYNGEERAKGNILERFSAQQFPDLHSELNLSSLELGDSALYFCASSTKMAGQGAYGYTFGSGTRLTVV.